This T cell receptor beta chain was recovered during a study of blood T cell repertoires in COVID-19. The wider study: Samples taken during acute and convalescent COVID-19 were collected in the United States, Italy and Spain. In each case, the material was cDNA or gDNA derived from T cells, B-cell-depleted T cells, or PBMCs.

Measured with immunoSEQ multiplex PCR; TCRdb has only the in-frame clones, and not every one. In the table there are some 200,000 clones, about 88% of which are singletons. Trimming pared 0 bases from V and 8 bases from J, leaving 11 bases between. This CDR3 is built from 14 residues. The germline V gene has CDR1 SGHRS and CDR2 YFSETQ. Material for sequencing was peripheral blood. The V and J genes are TRBV5-1 and TRBJ1-4; D is unclear. This TCR was sampled from a man over 45 with COVID-19, enrolled during active disease. The CDR3 DNA reads TGCGCCAGCAGCTTGGAGGCACAGTACGAAAAACTGTTTTTT. As protein: CASSLEAQYEKLFF.